A single sample gave rise to the 18 T cell receptor beta chains below, sequenced in a study of cytomegalovirus exposure and HLA in healthy donors. Vbeta (60) and Jbeta (13) primers were used in the PCR. TCRdb's copy holds only in-frame clones and misses some; the assay was immunoSEQ multiplex PCR. The sample lists around 200,000 clones, about four fifths occurring once. Sequencing used PBMCs. These receptors were collected from a young man in good health and CMV-seropositive.

The V and J genes are TRBV28 and TRBJ2-1; 14 bases map to TRBD2. From germline, CDR1 is MDHEN and CDR2 SYDVKM. V trimming: 6 bases; J trimming: 4 bases; junction bases outside the gene matches: 5. The CDR3 runs to 16 residues. The CDR3 loop is CASRQGTSGSYNEQFF. The CDR3 DNA is TGTGCCAGCAGACAGGGGACTAGCGGGAGTTACAATGAGCAGTTCTTC.

The chain couples TRBV5-4 to TRBJ2-1, with TRBD2 matching over 8 bases. Germline-derived CDR1 and CDR2 are SGHNT and YYREEE (reference sequence). V was pared by 4 bases and J by 4 bases, with 10 bases of the junction left unmatched. The CDR3 is made up of 16 amino acids. CDR3 in DNA: TGTGCCAGCAGCCCCGGGGGGGCTAGCGCTTACAATGAGCAGTTCTTC. It translates to CASSPGGASAYNEQFF.

V gene TRBV7-6 combines with J gene TRBJ2-1; weak D call: TRBD2 (6 bases). There are 20 residues in the CDR3. Germline values: CDR1 SGHVS, CDR2 FNYEAQ. Deletions cut 3 bases from V and 4 bases from J, with 28 bases between. CDR3 DNA: TGTGCCAGCAGCTTCCGAATTTATAGCGGCCCGGACGGGAGTTACAATGAGCAGTTCTTC. It codes for CASSFRIYSGPDGSYNEQFF.

The chain links TRBV7-3 to TRBJ2-3; 10 nucleotides agree with TRBD2. The CDR3 loop spans 17 amino acids. Looked up from germline, CDR1 is SGHTA and CDR2 is FQGTGA. V lost 4 bases to trimming and J lost 7 bases; unmatched junction nucleotides: 14. Here the CDR3 DNA reads TGTGCCAGCAGCTACGTCGCAGAGCGGGGGGGCCGGAATACGCAGTATTTT. This codes for CASSYVAERGGRNTQYF.

In the case of this clone: This sample also contains other DNA sequences that code for the same CDR3. This rearrangement joins TRBV2 to TRBJ1-1, with D uncertain. Germline loops: CDR1 SNHLY, CDR2 FYNNEI. The ends were cut back, 2 bases at V and 1 base at J, with 8 bases in the middle. The CDR3 loop spans 14 amino acids. CDR3 DNA sequence: TGTGCCAGCAGTGAAATTGTTAGGAACACTGAAGCTTTCTTT. Its protein product is CASSEIVRNTEAFF.

The chain joins TRBV11-2 to TRBJ2-3; TRBD2 agrees at 7 bases. V lost 1 base to trimming and J lost 4 bases; unmatched junction nucleotides: 5. Germline CDR1 reads SGHAT; CDR2 reads FQNNGV. The CDR3 is made up of 15 amino acids. CDR3 loop: CASSLALGGADTQYF. CDR3 DNA sequence: TGTGCCAGCAGCTTAGCTCTGGGAGGGGCAGATACGCAGTATTTT.

In this sample, this clone turned up once. Mismatch with germline at one junction end may stem from a read error. The chain combines TRBV7-7 with TRBJ2-3, with 10 bases matching TRBD2. This CDR3 comprises 14 residues. Germline assignment: CDR1 SSHAT and CDR2 FNYEAQ (reference sequence). CDR3 loop: CASSLGAGGDTQYF. For the CDR3, the DNA is TGTGCTAGCAGCTTAGGAGCGGGAGGGGATACGCAGTATTTT. The variable domain in full, completed from reference TRBV7-7 and TRBJ2-3, reads GAGVSQSPRYKVTKRGQDVTLRCDPISSHATLYWYQQALGQGPEFLTYFNYEAQPDKSGLPSDRFSAERPEGSISTLTIQRTEQRDSAMYRCASSLGAGGDTQYFGPGTRLTVL.

There are a few counts of this clone. The gene calls are TRBV30 and TRBJ1-2; TRBD1 agrees at 7 bases. Germline CDR1 is GTSNPN and CDR2 is SVGIG (reference sequence). The CDR3 totals 12 residues. The J segment lost 10 bases and the V segment lost 4 bases, leaving 9 bases of the junction unmatched. The CDR3 coding sequence is TGTGCCTGGACCCCGGGACAGCAGACCTACACCTTC. Protein product: CAWTPGQQTYTF.

This clone was seen more than once but under ten times. This chain connects TRBV5-1 to TRBJ1-2; TRBD1 matches 7 bases. The CDR3 is 13 amino acids. CDR1 and CDR2 (germline): SGHRS, YFSETQ. After removal of 4 bases from V and 3 bases from J, the junction contained 3 bases not matched to a gene. CDR3 sequence: CASSTGTDYGYTF. The CDR3 DNA reads TGCGCCAGCAGCACCGGGACAGACTATGGCTACACCTTC.

A few counts support this clone. The chain has TRBV27 and TRBJ2-1, with TRBD2 as a possible D gene (7 bases). The V gene's germline CDR1 is MNHEY and CDR2 SMNVEV (reference sequence). V lost 8 bases and J lost 4, with 9 bases in between. This CDR3 is 12 amino acids long. The CDR3 DNA follows: TGTGCCAGCGGGAGGGGGTACAATGAGCAGTTCTTC. Translating gives CASGRGYNEQFF.

This rearrangement joins TRBV5-1 to TRBJ1-4; D perhaps matches TRBD1 (5 bases). The CDR3 is 14 residues long. V was pared by 4 bases and J by 8 bases, with 15 bases between. From germline, CDR1 is SGHRS and CDR2 YFSETQ. The CDR3 protein is CASSLDKGVEKLFF. The CDR3 DNA reads as TGCGCCAGCAGCCTCGACAAAGGGGTAGAAAAACTGTTTTTT. Based on the CDR3 plus reference TRBV5-1 and TRBJ1-4, the full variable domain is KAGVTQTPRYLIKTRGQQVTLSCSPISGHRSVSWYQQTPGQGLQFLFEYFSETQRNKGNFPGRFSGRQFSNSRSEMNVSTLELGDSALYLCASSLDKGVEKLFFGSGTQLSVL.

This chain connects TRBV5-4 to TRBJ1-3; D perhaps matches TRBD1 (6 bases). Trimming cost V 0 bases and J 3 bases, with 10 bases left between them. The CDR3 spans 15 residues. Germline V gene lookup returns CDR1 SGHNT and CDR2 YYREEE (reference sequence). CDR3 in DNA: TGTGCCAGCAGCTTGGTGGGGGCGCGTGGAAACACCATATATTTT. Translation: CASSLVGARGNTIYF.

In this sample, this clone turned up many times. The chain links TRBV4-3 to TRBJ2-7; TRBD2 matches at 8 bases. The J segment lost 3 bases and the V segment lost 0 bases, leaving 13 bases of the junction unmatched. Germline lookup yields CDR1 LGHNA and CDR2 YSLEER. This CDR3 is built from 18 residues. The CDR3 is CASSQDGGGRGLVYEQYF. CDR3 nucleotides: TGCGCCAGCAGCCAAGATGGCGGGGGGCGAGGGTTAGTCTACGAGCAGTACTTC.

The chain carries TRBV7-3 and TRBJ2-1, with 7 bases identical to TRBD2. Germline V lookup: CDR1 SGHTA, CDR2 FQGTGA. With 0 bases clipped from V and 1 base from J, the junction kept 9 bases outside the gene matches. This CDR3 spans 18 amino acids. The CDR3 DNA sequence: TGTGCCAGCAGCTTAACGGGTCTAGCGGCGACTTCCTACAATGAGCAGTTCTTC. Protein sequence: CASSLTGLAATSYNEQFF.

V and J are TRBV10-3 and TRBJ2-7, with a possible D match to TRBD2 (6 bases). The CDR3 has 15 amino acids. Germline CDR1 is ENHRY and CDR2 is SYGVKD. V was pared by 2 bases and J by 6 bases, with 17 bases between. This chain's CDR3 is CAISEVAGGAGEQYF. The CDR3 DNA sequence: TGTGCCATCAGTGAGGTCGCAGGAGGGGCTGGCGAGCAGTACTTC.

This chain uses TRBV2 with TRBJ1-1, with TRBD1 matching over 9 bases. With V trimmed by 3 bases and J by 1 base, 6 bases remained unmatched. CDR3 size: 16 residues. Germline lookup yields CDR1 SNHLY and CDR2 FYNNEI. The DNA of the CDR3 is TGTGCCAGCAGTGAGAGACAGGGGGTAAGGAACACTGAAGCTTTCTTT. Translating gives CASSERQGVRNTEAFF. The complete variable domain, with remaining parts taken from reference TRBV2 and TRBJ1-1, reads EPEVTQTPSHQVTQMGQEVILRCVPISNHLYFYWYRQILGQKVEFLVSFYNNEISEKSEIFDDQFSVERPDGSNFTLKIRSTKLEDSAMYFCASSERQGVRNTEAFFGQGTRLTVV.

This chain uses TRBV4-3 with TRBJ2-1, with 10 bases that match TRBD2. Germline CDR1 and CDR2: LGHNA and YSLEER. V lost 0 bases and J lost 0; bases outside the gene matches: 11. This CDR3 comprises 20 residues. For the CDR3, the DNA is TGCGCCAGCAGCCAAGATAGGGCTAGCGGGGGCCTTATCTCCTACAATGAGCAGTTCTTC. It encodes CASSQDRASGGLISYNEQFF.

The genes are TRBV5-8 and TRBJ1-6; D may be TRBD1 (5 bases). This CDR3 is 15 amino acids long. V lost 1 base, J lost 7 bases, and 12 bases lay in between. Per the germline V gene, CDR1 is SGHTS and CDR2 is YDEGEE. The CDR3 sequence is CASSLPQGGNSPLHF. The DNA for the CDR3 is TGTGCCAGCAGCTTGCCCCAGGGTGGAAATTCACCCCTCCACTTT.